This is a list of T cell receptor beta chains from one sample in a study of OX40 agonist ivuxolimab in advanced cancers. Using immunoSEQ multiplex PCR, the repertoire was profiled, and TCRdb retains in-frame clones only, with some absent. The table lists 70,000 to 85,000 clones, around four fifths of them singletons, with 5.5% to 7% in the top ten. The material sequenced was CD4+ or CD8+ T cells sorted from blood, taken in a trial of the OX40 agonist ivuxolimab. The receptors stem from an adult with an advanced solid tumor such as melanoma, head and neck, liver or kidney cancer. Both conserved end residues are part of each CDR3.

V gene: TRBV6-5; J gene: TRBJ2-1; CDR3 protein: CASSGQKTYNEQFF
V gene: TRBV5-6; J gene: TRBJ2-2; CDR3 protein: CASTIREGAYTGELFF
V gene: TRBV27; J gene: TRBJ1-6; CDR3 protein: CASSVQGGRSSPLHF
V gene: TRBV5-1; J gene: TRBJ2-6; CDR3 protein: CASSPNSGALSGANVLTF
V gene: TRBV11-3; J gene: TRBJ2-7; CDR3 protein: CASSRGGTGGSEQYF
V gene: TRBV6-1; J gene: TRBJ2-2; CDR3 protein: CASSPFGQPTGELFF
V gene: TRBV5-1; J gene: TRBJ1-4; CDR3 protein: CASSLGQGAEKLFF
V gene: TRBV6-5; J gene: TRBJ2-1; CDR3 protein: CASSQSDYNEQFF
V gene: TRBV5-1; J gene: TRBJ2-7; CDR3 protein: CASSPINIYEQYF
V gene: TRBV7-2; J gene: TRBJ2-1; CDR3 protein: CASSLAERGREMEFF
V gene: TRBV18; J gene: TRBJ1-4; CDR3 protein: CASSPQRTGTNEKLFF
V gene: TRBV6-5; J gene: TRBJ1-4; CDR3 protein: CASSYYSPTNEKLFF
V gene: TRBV6-1; J gene: TRBJ1-1; CDR3 protein: CASSEVSNTEAFF
V gene: TRBV19; J gene: TRBJ2-7; CDR3 protein: CASSIKGGSFYEQYF
V gene: TRBV7-9; J gene: TRBJ1-5; CDR3 protein: CASSHGPINQPQHF
V gene: TRBV27; J gene: TRBJ2-1; CDR3 protein: CASSVSRNNEQFF
V gene: TRBV28; J gene: TRBJ1-2; CDR3 protein: CASSLGGGYGYTF
V gene: TRBV7-2; J gene: TRBJ1-5; CDR3 protein: CASSLRQEGNQPQHF
V gene: TRBV9; J gene: TRBJ2-1; CDR3 protein: CASSVEEGMKQFF
V gene: TRBV5-1; J gene: TRBJ1-6; CDR3 protein: CASNIGQGGIGLNSPLHF
V gene: TRBV5-4; J gene: TRBJ2-1; CDR3 protein: CASSLVEEGINEQFF
V gene: TRBV6-5; J gene: TRBJ2-7; CDR3 protein: CATRTGEGYEQYF
V gene: TRBV5-6; J gene: TRBJ2-1; CDR3 protein: CASSFFVVVRGNEQFF
V gene: TRBV7-9; J gene: TRBJ1-6; CDR3 protein: CASRHADSPLHF
V gene: TRBV18; J gene: TRBJ1-1; CDR3 protein: CASSPGWSPMGTEAFF
V gene: TRBV28; J gene: TRBJ1-4; CDR3 protein: CASRPWGQTNEKLFF
V gene: TRBV5-1; J gene: TRBJ2-1; CDR3 protein: CASSLSQYNEQFF
V gene: TRBV4-1; J gene: TRBJ1-1; CDR3 protein: CASSQERGLLGGTEAFF
V gene: TRBV19; J gene: TRBJ1-5; CDR3 protein: CASTTGTGYFQPQHF
V gene: TRBV28; J gene: TRBJ1-1; CDR3 protein: CASSLSSGTTEAFF
V gene: TRBV19; J gene: TRBJ2-5; CDR3 protein: CASSMTRLETQYF
V gene: TRBV7-6; J gene: TRBJ1-4; CDR3 protein: CASSPGQGFNEKLFF
V gene: TRBV7-9; J gene: TRBJ2-3; CDR3 protein: CASSFTGVNTQYF
V gene: TRBV4-1; J gene: TRBJ2-7; CDR3 protein: CASSQEVSESYEQYF
V gene: TRBV6-5; J gene: TRBJ2-4; CDR3 protein: CASSYYAKGAKNIQYF
V gene: TRBV2; J gene: TRBJ2-1; CDR3 protein: CASRSGTSYNEQFF
V gene: TRBV10-3; J gene: TRBJ1-3; CDR3 protein: CAISDRGAGNTIYF
V gene: TRBV6-1; J gene: TRBJ2-1; CDR3 protein: CASRGGMSYNEQFF
V gene: TRBV7-8; J gene: TRBJ1-2; CDR3 protein: CASSEGTRANYGYTF
V gene: TRBV14; J gene: TRBJ1-3; CDR3 protein: CASSWPRGLSGNTIYF
V gene: TRBV19; J gene: TRBJ2-3; CDR3 protein: CASSDTSDTQYF
V gene: TRBV5-1; J gene: TRBJ2-3; CDR3 protein: CASSLAPSDTQYF
V gene: TRBV5-1; J gene: TRBJ1-2; CDR3 protein: CASSFSLQTNYGYTF
V gene: TRBV9; J gene: TRBJ2-7; CDR3 protein: CASSVGSLGLSYEQYF
V gene: TRBV11-2; J gene: TRBJ2-5; CDR3 protein: CASSPLGGAETQYF
V gene: TRBV10-3; J gene: TRBJ1-2; CDR3 protein: CAISDGGWYGYTF
V gene: TRBV28; J gene: TRBJ2-2; CDR3 protein: CASSSTNTGELFF
V gene: TRBV7-2; J gene: TRBJ2-5; CDR3 protein: CASSLNLGKETQYF
V gene: TRBV28; J gene: TRBJ1-2; CDR3 protein: CASSPDGDYGYTF
V gene: TRBV27; J gene: TRBJ1-2; CDR3 protein: CASSPLSGQGNYGYTF
V gene: TRBV7-9; J gene: TRBJ1-1; CDR3 protein: CASSLIEDTEAFF
V gene: TRBV27; J gene: TRBJ1-5; CDR3 protein: CASSLAFTGPSNQPQHF
V gene: TRBV6-6; J gene: TRBJ2-2; CDR3 protein: CASRELTGELFF
V gene: TRBV4-1; J gene: TRBJ1-1; CDR3 protein: CASSGPLKGTEAFF
V gene: TRBV4-1; J gene: TRBJ1-4; CDR3 protein: CASGRSWGREKLFF
V gene: TRBV11-2; J gene: TRBJ1-3; CDR3 protein: CASSLRSTIYF
V gene: TRBV5-4; J gene: TRBJ2-6; CDR3 protein: CASSLAGFGANVLTF